A single sample gave rise to the 2 T cell receptor beta chains below, sequenced in a study of cytomegalovirus exposure and HLA in healthy donors. Assay: immunoSEQ multiplex PCR; the TCRdb copy retains only in-frame clones and omits some. Here the sample spans 250,000 to 350,000 clones, roughly 87% being singletons. Sequencing used PBMCs. These receptors came from a woman aged 25-40 years in good health and CMV-seropositive.

The chain employs TRBV5-4 and TRBJ2-7; D call uncertain. Trimming took 3 bases from V and 2 from J, leaving 12 bases between them. The CDR3 has 14 amino acids. CDR1 and CDR2 from the germline V gene are SGHNT and YYREEE (reference sequence). The CDR3 region has the DNA TGTGCCAGCAGCTCGGGCCTTGGCGCCTACGAGCAGTACTTC. Its translation: CASSSGLGAYEQYF.

This clone was detected once. The rearrangement links TRBV21-1 to TRBJ1-1; TRBD1 is the table's D call, not checked against the DNA. TRBV21-1 is reported as a pseudogene. CDR3 length: 14 amino acids. As DNA, the CDR3 is TGTGCCAGCACCGGACAGGGGCTGAACACTGAAGCTTTCTTT. It is translated as CASTGQGLNTEAFF.